This TCR beta chain was identified in a study of cytomegalovirus exposure and HLA in healthy donors. Study details: Genetic ancestry analysis placed about 80% of the approximately 400 donors that were genotyped in the Caucasian-associated cluster.

The study ran its PCR with 60 Vbeta and 13 Jbeta primers. TCRdb keeps only in-frame clones here, not all; method: immunoSEQ multiplex PCR. Altogether 90,000 or so clones are present, approximately 79% being singletons, with the ten largest covering around 6%. The germline V and J ends were trimmed by 4 bases and 4 bases, with 7 bases remaining between them. This CDR3 is 11 amino acids long. Germline CDR1 is SQVTM and CDR2 is ANQGSEA. This clone was recorded a few times. Its antigen is as yet unknown. Other DNA sequences within the sample encode an identical CDR3. Study results and caveats: The study had only CMV serostatus as immune exposure information.

The gene calls are TRBV29-1 and TRBJ1-1; D perhaps matches TRBD1 (6 bases). This TCR derives from a female donor in good health and CMV-seronegative. Sequenced material: PBMCs. CDR3 in DNA: TGCAGCGTTGGAGGGGGCACTGAAGCTTTCTTT. Translation: CSVGGGTEAFF.